The entry below describes one T cell receptor beta chain. The antigen is not known. Germline CDR1 is ENHRY and CDR2 is SYGVKD. CDR3 size: 14 residues. Trimming cost V 11 bases and J 5 bases, with 19 bases left between them. With 60 Vbeta and 13 Jbeta primers, the PCR was carried out. Clones were sequenced by immunoSEQ multiplex PCR, and TCRdb holds only the in-frame ones, with some missing. The data show approximately 220,000 clones, with less than 85% seen just once and 0.63% held by the top ten. This sample is part of a study of cytomegalovirus exposure and HLA in healthy donors. Study-wide findings and caveats: In vitro testing confirmed a few CMV-associated chains as specific for CMV antigens. No immune exposure information besides CMV serostatus was available.

Though nominally healthy at sampling, donors likely had unrecorded immune exposures. J is TRBJ1-5 and V is TRBV10-3; D uncertain. Sequencing used PBMCs. The clonotype originates from a man younger than 35 in good health and CMV-seronegative. CDR3 loop: CAFPVGTSHQPQHF. In DNA, the CDR3 is TGTGCCTTCCCTGTGGGCACTTCTCATCAGCCCCAGCATTTT.